This is a list of T cell receptor beta chains from one sample in a study of shared clonotypes between healthy human individuals. TCRdb's table, derived via immunoSEQ multiplex PCR, lists solely in-frame clones and lacks some. This sample has roughly 2,300,000 clones, with 85% to 95% found just once. The sequencing sample was made of naive CD4+ T cells from PBMCs. The source of these receptors is a man aged 18 to 30 in good health. Some clones in this sample may be carry-over from other donors' samples. CDR3s include the opening cysteine and the closing phenylalanine or tryptophan. Fields, in order: D gene, J gene, clone size, V gene, CDR3 DNA, CDR3 protein. The D gene is left open where the match is weak. A clone size is listed for some rows: how often the clone was seen (once, few, many), or a class if it is expanded.

D gene: TRBD2; J gene: TRBJ2-7; clone size: once; V gene: TRBV5-1; CDR3 DNA: TGCGCCAGCAGCTCAGGACTAGCGGGGGGCGAGCAGTACTTC; CDR3 protein: CASSSGLAGGEQYF
D gene: -; J gene: TRBJ2-1; clone size: -; V gene: TRBV7-3; CDR3 DNA: TGTGCCAGCAGCTTAATACCAACCTACAATGAGCAGTTCTTC; CDR3 protein: CASSLIPTYNEQFF
D gene: -; J gene: TRBJ2-1; clone size: -; V gene: TRBV10-3; CDR3 DNA: TGTGCCAGTTCCGCCGGGCTACACAATGAGCAGTTCTTC; CDR3 protein: CASSAGLHNEQFF
D gene: TRBD1; J gene: TRBJ1-5; clone size: few; V gene: TRBV6-6; CDR3 DNA: TGTGCCAGCAGTCTCCGGGACAGTAACAATCAGCCCCAGCATTTT; CDR3 protein: CASSLRDSNNQPQHF
D gene: TRBD1; J gene: TRBJ2-7; clone size: -; V gene: TRBV7-8; CDR3 DNA: TGTGCCAGCAGTTTCCCGGACAGGAATTTATACGAGCAGTACTTC; CDR3 protein: CASSFPDRNLYEQYF
D gene: -; J gene: TRBJ1-4; clone size: -; V gene: TRBV7-2; CDR3 DNA: TGTGCCAGCAGCTTTCCGGCCGGACCGGCTACTGAAAAACTGTTTTTT; CDR3 protein: CASSFPAGPATEKLFF
D gene: TRBD1; J gene: TRBJ2-7; clone size: once; V gene: TRBV18; CDR3 DNA: TGTGCCAGCTCACCCCTCGGCGGGACAGGGGGTGACGAGCAGTACTTC; CDR3 protein: CASSPLGGTGGDEQYF
D gene: TRBD1; J gene: TRBJ1-1; clone size: -; V gene: TRBV5-4; CDR3 DNA: TGTGCCAGCAGCTGGGACAGGGGATGGGGTGAAGCTTTCTTT; CDR3 protein: CASSWDRGWGEAFF
D gene: TRBD2; J gene: TRBJ2-1; clone size: -; V gene: TRBV19; CDR3 DNA: TGTGCCAGTTCCGCGGGAGGTAGCGATGAGCAGTTCTTC; CDR3 protein: CASSAGGSDEQFF
D gene: TRBD2; J gene: TRBJ2-5; clone size: -; V gene: TRBV18; CDR3 DNA: TGTGCCAGCTCACCCTCAGCGGGGGAGACCCAGTACTTC; CDR3 protein: CASSPSAGETQYF
D gene: -; J gene: TRBJ1-2; clone size: -; V gene: TRBV7-3; CDR3 DNA: TGTGCCAGCAGCTTAACCGGGAACAACTATGGCTACACCTTC; CDR3 protein: CASSLTGNNYGYTF
D gene: -; J gene: TRBJ1-3; clone size: -; V gene: TRBV30; CDR3 DNA: TGTGCCTGGAAGTGGTCTGGAAACACCATATATTTT; CDR3 protein: CAWKWSGNTIYF
D gene: -; J gene: TRBJ2-7; clone size: -; V gene: TRBV7-2; CDR3 DNA: TGTGCCAGCAGCTTCGCGGGGGCGGGCGAGCAGTACTTC; CDR3 protein: CASSFAGAGEQYF
D gene: TRBD1; J gene: TRBJ2-7; clone size: once; V gene: TRBV7-9; CDR3 DNA: TGTGCCAGCAGCTTAAGGGGACAGTCCTACGAGCAGTACTTC; CDR3 protein: CASSLRGQSYEQYF
D gene: -; J gene: TRBJ2-7; clone size: -; V gene: TRBV18; CDR3 DNA: TGTGCCAGCTCAGTACCGGACCGACCCTACGAGCAGTACTTC; CDR3 protein: CASSVPDRPYEQYF
D gene: TRBD1; J gene: TRBJ2-7; clone size: -; V gene: TRBV28; CDR3 DNA: TGTGCCAGCAGTTCAGGGACAGTCGGGGAGCAGTACTTC; CDR3 protein: CASSSGTVGEQYF
D gene: TRBD2; J gene: TRBJ2-7; clone size: -; V gene: TRBV28; CDR3 DNA: TGTGCCAGCAGTTTTAGTTTTAGCGGGAATTACGAGCAGTACTTC; CDR3 protein: CASSFSFSGNYEQYF
D gene: -; J gene: TRBJ1-1; clone size: -; V gene: TRBV4-1; CDR3 DNA: TGCGCCAGCAGCCATCCAGGCAGGGAGCCTGAAGCTTTCTTT; CDR3 protein: CASSHPGREPEAFF
D gene: TRBD1; J gene: TRBJ1-2; clone size: -; V gene: TRBV6-5; CDR3 DNA: TGTGCCAGCAGTTACCTTTACATAACAGGGGACTATGGCTACACCTTC; CDR3 protein: CASSYLYITGDYGYTF
D gene: TRBD2; J gene: TRBJ2-5; clone size: -; V gene: TRBV7-2; CDR3 DNA: TGTGCCAGCAGATTAGCGGGAGTAGGGCCAGAGACCCAGTACTTC; CDR3 protein: CASRLAGVGPETQYF
D gene: TRBD2; J gene: TRBJ2-7; clone size: -; V gene: TRBV7-2; CDR3 DNA: TGTGCCAGCAGCTTACTAGCGGGAGCCACCCACGAGCAGTACTTC; CDR3 protein: CASSLLAGATHEQYF
D gene: -; J gene: TRBJ2-5; clone size: -; V gene: TRBV2; CDR3 DNA: TGTGCCAGCAGTCTCAAAGAGACCCAGTACTTC; CDR3 protein: CASSLKETQYF
D gene: -; J gene: TRBJ1-1; clone size: -; V gene: TRBV5-1; CDR3 DNA: TGCGCCAGCAGCTCGAGACCAGACAGTGAAGCTTTCTTT; CDR3 protein: CASSSRPDSEAFF
D gene: -; J gene: TRBJ2-2; clone size: -; V gene: TRBV30; CDR3 DNA: TGTGCCTGGAGTGTACGACTAGTTAGGCGCACCGGGGAGCTGTTTTTT; CDR3 protein: CAWSVRLVRRTGELFF
D gene: TRBD1; J gene: TRBJ1-4; clone size: -; V gene: TRBV5-4; CDR3 DNA: TGTGCCAGCAGCCTGGGGGGCAGGGGGCAGTCAGTTGAAAAACTGTTTTTT; CDR3 protein: CASSLGGRGQSVEKLFF
D gene: -; J gene: TRBJ2-7; clone size: once; V gene: TRBV18; CDR3 DNA: TGTGCCAGCTCACCGACCCCGAGACACGGCTACGAGCAGTACTTC; CDR3 protein: CASSPTPRHGYEQYF
D gene: TRBD1; J gene: TRBJ1-4; clone size: -; V gene: TRBV18; CDR3 DNA: TGTGCCAGCTCACCTGGGACAGGGGGTATGAAAGAAAAACTGTTTTTT; CDR3 protein: CASSPGTGGMKEKLFF
D gene: -; J gene: TRBJ2-7; clone size: -; V gene: TRBV6-5; CDR3 DNA: TGTGCCAGCAGGGGGACCTCCACCTACGAGCAGTACTTC; CDR3 protein: CASRGTSTYEQYF
D gene: TRBD1; J gene: TRBJ1-4; clone size: -; V gene: TRBV13; CDR3 DNA: TGTGCCAGCGCAAACAGGGGGGCAGGGATGAATGAAAAACTGTTTTTT; CDR3 protein: CASANRGAGMNEKLFF
D gene: -; J gene: TRBJ1-5; clone size: -; V gene: TRBV2; CDR3 DNA: TGTGCCAGCAGTGAAGGAGGGGGAGGCTATCAGCCCCAGCATTTT; CDR3 protein: CASSEGGGGYQPQHF
D gene: -; J gene: TRBJ2-7; clone size: -; V gene: TRBV30; CDR3 DNA: TGTGCCTGGATGAGGGGTCGGACAGACGAGCAGTACTTC; CDR3 protein: CAWMRGRTDEQYF
D gene: -; J gene: TRBJ2-7; clone size: -; V gene: TRBV9; CDR3 DNA: TGTGCCAGCAGCCCTTTTCCCGGAGGGGGGTACGAGCAGTACTTC; CDR3 protein: CASSPFPGGGYEQYF
D gene: -; J gene: TRBJ2-1; clone size: -; V gene: TRBV9; CDR3 DNA: TGTGCCAGCAGCTCAGCCCCCTCCGGGACTCTAATAAGTGAGCAGTTCTTC; CDR3 protein: CASSSAPSGTLISEQFF
D gene: -; J gene: TRBJ1-5; clone size: few; V gene: TRBV29-1; CDR3 DNA: TGCAGCGTTGAAATGGATCGAAATCAGCCCCAGCATTTT; CDR3 protein: CSVEMDRNQPQHF
D gene: -; J gene: TRBJ1-5; clone size: -; V gene: TRBV19; CDR3 DNA: TGTGCCAGTAGTATACGGGGCAATAGCAATCAGCCCCAGCATTTT; CDR3 protein: CASSIRGNSNQPQHF
D gene: TRBD1; J gene: TRBJ1-1; clone size: -; V gene: TRBV28; CDR3 DNA: TGTGCCAGCAGCGGACAGGCGGAAGCTTTCTTT; CDR3 protein: CASSGQAEAFF
D gene: -; J gene: TRBJ2-1; clone size: -; V gene: TRBV10-3; CDR3 DNA: TGTGCCATCAGTTCCGGGACGGCATACAATGAGCAGTTCTTC; CDR3 protein: CAISSGTAYNEQFF
D gene: -; J gene: TRBJ1-2; clone size: -; V gene: TRBV6-5; CDR3 DNA: TGTGCCAGCAGTTACCCCGACAGGATCTATGGCTACACCTTC; CDR3 protein: CASSYPDRIYGYTF
D gene: TRBD1; J gene: TRBJ1-1; clone size: few; V gene: TRBV18; CDR3 DNA: TGTGCCAGCTCATTCACCGCCCCAGGGGGCAACACTGAAGCTTTCTTT; CDR3 protein: CASSFTAPGGNTEAFF
D gene: TRBD2; J gene: TRBJ2-5; clone size: once; V gene: TRBV2; CDR3 DNA: TGTGCCAGCAGCGGGACTAGCGGGCTCCAAGAGACCCAGTACTTC; CDR3 protein: CASSGTSGLQETQYF